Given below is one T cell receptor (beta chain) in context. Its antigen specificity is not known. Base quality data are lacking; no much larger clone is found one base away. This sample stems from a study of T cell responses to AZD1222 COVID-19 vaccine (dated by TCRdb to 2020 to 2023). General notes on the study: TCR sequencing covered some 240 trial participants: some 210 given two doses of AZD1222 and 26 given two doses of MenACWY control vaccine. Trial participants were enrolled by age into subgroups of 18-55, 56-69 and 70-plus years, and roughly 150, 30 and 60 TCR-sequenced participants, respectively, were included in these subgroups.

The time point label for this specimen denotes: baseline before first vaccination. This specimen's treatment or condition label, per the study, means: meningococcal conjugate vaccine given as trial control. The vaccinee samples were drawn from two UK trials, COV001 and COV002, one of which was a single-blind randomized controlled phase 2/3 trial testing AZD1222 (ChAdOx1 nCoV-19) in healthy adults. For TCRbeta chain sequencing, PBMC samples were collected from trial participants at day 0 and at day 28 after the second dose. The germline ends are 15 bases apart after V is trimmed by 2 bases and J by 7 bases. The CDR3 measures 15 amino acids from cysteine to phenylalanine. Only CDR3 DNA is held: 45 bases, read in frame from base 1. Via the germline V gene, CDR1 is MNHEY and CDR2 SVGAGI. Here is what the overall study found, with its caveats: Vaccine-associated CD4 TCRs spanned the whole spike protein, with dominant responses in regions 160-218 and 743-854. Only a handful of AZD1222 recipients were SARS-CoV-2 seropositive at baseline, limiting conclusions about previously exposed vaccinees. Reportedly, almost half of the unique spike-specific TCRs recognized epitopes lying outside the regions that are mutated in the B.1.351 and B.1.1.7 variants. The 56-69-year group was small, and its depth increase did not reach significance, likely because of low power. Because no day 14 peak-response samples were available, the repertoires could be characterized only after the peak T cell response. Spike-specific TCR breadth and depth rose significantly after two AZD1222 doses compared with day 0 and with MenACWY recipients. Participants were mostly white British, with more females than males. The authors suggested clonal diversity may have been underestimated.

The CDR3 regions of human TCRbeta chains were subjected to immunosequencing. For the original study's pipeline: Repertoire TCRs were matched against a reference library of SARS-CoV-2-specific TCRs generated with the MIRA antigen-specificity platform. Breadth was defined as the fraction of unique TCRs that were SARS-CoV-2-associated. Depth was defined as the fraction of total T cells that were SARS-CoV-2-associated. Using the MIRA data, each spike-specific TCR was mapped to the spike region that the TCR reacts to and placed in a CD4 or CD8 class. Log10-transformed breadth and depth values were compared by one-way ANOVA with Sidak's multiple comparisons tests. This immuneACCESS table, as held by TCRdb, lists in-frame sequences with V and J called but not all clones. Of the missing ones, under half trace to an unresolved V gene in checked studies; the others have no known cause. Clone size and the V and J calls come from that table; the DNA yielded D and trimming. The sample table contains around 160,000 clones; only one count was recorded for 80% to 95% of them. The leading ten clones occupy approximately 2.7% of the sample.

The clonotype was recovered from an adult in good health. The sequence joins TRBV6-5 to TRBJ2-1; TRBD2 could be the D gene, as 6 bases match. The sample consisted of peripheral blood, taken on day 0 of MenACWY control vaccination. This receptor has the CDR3 CASSYLSGGLNEQFF. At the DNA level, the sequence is TGTGCCAGCAGTTACCTTAGTGGGGGACTGAATGAGCAGTTCTTC.